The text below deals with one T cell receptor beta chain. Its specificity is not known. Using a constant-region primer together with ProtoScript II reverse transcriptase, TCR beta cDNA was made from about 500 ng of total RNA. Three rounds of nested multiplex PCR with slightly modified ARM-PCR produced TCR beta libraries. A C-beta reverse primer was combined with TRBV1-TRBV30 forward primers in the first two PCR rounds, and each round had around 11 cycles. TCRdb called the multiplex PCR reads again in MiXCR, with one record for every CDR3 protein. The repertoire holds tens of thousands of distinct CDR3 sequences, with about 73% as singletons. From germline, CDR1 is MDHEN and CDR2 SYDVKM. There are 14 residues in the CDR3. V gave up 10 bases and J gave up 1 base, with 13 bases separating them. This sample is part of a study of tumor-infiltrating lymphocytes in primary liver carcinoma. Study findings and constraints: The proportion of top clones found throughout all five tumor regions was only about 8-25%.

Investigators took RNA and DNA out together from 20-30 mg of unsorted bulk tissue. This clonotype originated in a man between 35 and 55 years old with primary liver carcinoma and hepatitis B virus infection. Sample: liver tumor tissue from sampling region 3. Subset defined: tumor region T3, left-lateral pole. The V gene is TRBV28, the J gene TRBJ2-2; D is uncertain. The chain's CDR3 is CATSRSGNTGELFF. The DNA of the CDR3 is TGTGCCACTTCTCGTTCAGGGAACACCGGGGAGCTGTTTTTT.